The next 20 T cell receptor beta chains were all read from a single sample in a study of blood T cell repertoires in COVID-19. Clones were read by immunoSEQ multiplex PCR, and TCRdb kept only the in-frame ones, dropping some. Found here are around 140,000 clones, roughly 84% of them singletons; the top ten hold roughly 10%. The sequencing input was peripheral blood. The receptor set was obtained from a man in his sixties with active or convalescent COVID-19.

The V gene is TRBV6-5, the J gene TRBJ2-1; D may be TRBD2 (6 bases). The germline V gene encodes CDR1 MNHEY and CDR2 SVGAGI. The length of the CDR3 is 16 residues. Trimming pared 2 bases from V and 4 bases from J, leaving 15 bases between. The CDR3 loop is CASSYRAGPYYNEQFF. In DNA form, the CDR3 reads TGTGCCAGCAGTTACCGGGCGGGGCCCTATTACAATGAGCAGTTCTTC.

In its sample, this clone was seen a few times. The rearrangement uses TRBV12-5 and TRBJ1-5; a weak D match, TRBD1 (6 bases). The CDR3 contains 13 residues. Germline assignment: CDR1 LGHNT and CDR2 FRNRAP. V was cut by 3 bases and J by 8 bases, with 11 bases left in between. In DNA, the CDR3 is TGTGCTAGTGGTTTCGCCAGGGGTGAGCCCCAGCATTTT. Residues: CASGFARGEPQHF.

The V gene is TRBV18, the J gene TRBJ1-6; 9 nucleotides match TRBD1. After removal of 3 bases from V and 6 bases from J, the junction contained 3 bases not matched to a gene. Germline V lookup: CDR1 KGHSH, CDR2 LQKENI. There are 15 residues in the CDR3. The CDR3 is CASSPDRGGNSPLHF. CDR3 nucleotide sequence: TGTGCCAGCTCACCGGACAGGGGAGGTAATTCACCCCTCCACTTT.

The V gene is TRBV30, the J gene TRBJ1-4; 7 bases are a match to TRBD1. This CDR3 comprises 13 residues. CDR1 and CDR2 (germline): GTSNPN, SVGIG (reference sequence). J was trimmed by 7 bases and V by 2 bases; bases with no gene match: 4. Here the CDR3 reads CAWSLRQGEKLFF. The CDR3 DNA is TGTGCCTGGAGTCTTCGACAGGGTGAAAAACTGTTTTTT. The whole variable domain, remainder taken from reference TRBV30 and TRBJ1-4, is SQTIHQWPATLVQPVGSPLSLECTVEGTSNPNLYWYRQAAGRGLQLLFYSVGIGQISSEVPQNLSASRPQDRQFILSSKKLLLSDSGFYLCAWSLRQGEKLFFGSGTQLSVL.

This clone has a single count. The genes are TRBV11-2 and TRBJ2-1, with 12 bases aligning to TRBD2. Germline V CDR1 and CDR2: SGHAT, FQNNGV. V was pared by 0 bases and J by 10 bases, with 7 bases of the junction left unmatched. The CDR3 is 16 amino acids. CDR3 DNA: TGTGCCAGCAGCTTAGACCCTAGCGGGGGGGCCGGGGAGCAGTTCTTC. It encodes CASSLDPSGGAGEQFF.

In this sample, this clone turned up a few times. This chain joins TRBV10-1 and TRBJ2-7, with TRBD1 matching over 7 bases. This CDR3 region has 14 residues. The germline V gene encodes CDR1 WNHNN and CDR2 SYGVQD (reference sequence). V dropped 3 bases and J dropped 5; count of bases not matched to a gene: 7. For the CDR3, the DNA is TGCGCCAGCAGTGACCTCCGGGACAGCCACGAGCAGTACTTC. This encodes CASSDLRDSHEQYF.

This chain links TRBV28 with TRBJ1-2; TRBD1 might be the D (6 bases). The V end was cut by 6 bases, the J end by 2 bases, with 13 bases between. This CDR3 is 14 amino acids long. Germline V CDR1 and CDR2: MDHEN, SYDVKM. CDR3 region: CASSVQGTNYGYTF. The CDR3 nucleotides read TGTGCCAGCAGCGTACAGGGTACCAACTATGGCTACACCTTC.

The J gene is TRBJ2-3, the V gene TRBV5-8, with 8 bases matching TRBD2. Germline V gene data show CDR1 as SGHTS and CDR2 as YDEGEE. This CDR3 has 20 amino acids. Losses at the gene ends were 7 bases for V and 5 bases for J; bases not matched to a gene: 27. This CDR3 is CASPTWGDGLAGPRGDTQYF. As DNA, the CDR3 is TGTGCCAGCCCAACGTGGGGTGATGGGCTAGCGGGTCCCCGGGGAGATACGCAGTATTTT.

This chain uses TRBV7-2 with TRBJ1-3, with D uncertain. Germline CDR1 SGHTA, CDR2 FQGNSA. Trimming stripped 3 bases from V and 0 bases from J, with 9 bases between. This CDR3 contains 15 residues. CDR3 sequence (DNA): TGTGCCAGCAGCTTCTCAGGAAACTCTGGAAACACCATATATTTT. It specifies CASSFSGNSGNTIYF. Together with reference TRBV7-2 and TRBJ1-3, the CDR3 gives the full variable domain: GAGVSQSPSNKVTEKGKDVELRCDPISGHTALYWYRQSLGQGLEFLIYFQGNSAPDKSGLPSDRFSAERTGGSVSTLTIQRTQQEDSAVYLCASSFSGNSGNTIYFGEGSWLTVV.

The chain links TRBV4-1 to TRBJ1-3, with 10 bases matching TRBD1. CDR3 length: 15 residues. Germline trimming cut 3 bases from V and 14 bases from J; bases unmatched to any gene: 13. Germline-derived CDR1 and CDR2 are MGHRA and YSYEKL. CDR3 amino acids: CASSHIRDRGLVVYF. The CDR3 nucleotides read TGCGCCAGCAGCCACATACGGGACAGGGGCCTCGTTGTATATTTT.

V gene TRBV5-1 combines with J gene TRBJ2-3; D not resolved. The V gene lost 0 bases and the J gene lost 1 base, with 12 bases spanning the gap. Germline V gene sequence: CDR1 SGHRS, CDR2 YFSETQ. The CDR3 runs to 16 residues. The DNA for the CDR3 is TGCGCCAGCAGCTTGGGTTTGATTGGAGGCACAGATACGCAGTATTTT. Amino acids: CASSLGLIGGTDTQYF.

The rearrangement joins TRBV27 to TRBJ1-2; D unresolved. Germline V lookup: CDR1 MNHEY, CDR2 SMNVEV (reference sequence). The CDR3 contains 15 residues. V lost 0 bases and J lost 0, with 8 bases in between. CDR3 in amino acids: CASSLSRLANYGYTF. For the CDR3, the DNA is TGTGCCAGCAGTTTATCTCGACTGGCTAACTATGGCTACACCTTC.

The chain is built from TRBV6-5 and TRBJ2-3; D unresolved. CDR1 MNHEY and CDR2 SVGAGI come from the germline V gene. CDR3 length: 15 amino acids. Trimming pared 0 bases from V and 3 bases from J, leaving 10 bases between. The CDR3 DNA reads as TGTGCCAGCAGTTACTCTGGCATTTCGACAGATACGCAGTATTTT. The encoded protein is CASSYSGISTDTQYF.

The rearrangement joins TRBV23-1 to TRBJ1-5; the D gene is possibly TRBD1 (5 bases). TRBV23-1 is sorted into the ORF group, with uncertain function. This CDR3 comprises 16 residues. Trimming cost V 0 bases and J 5 bases, with 14 bases left between them. The CDR3 region is CASSQSGQGKDQPQHF. CDR3 bases: TGCGCCAGCAGTCAATCAGGTCAGGGTAAAGATCAGCCCCAGCATTTT.

The chain carries TRBV5-6 and TRBJ1-5; weak D call: TRBD1 (6 bases). Germline loops: CDR1 SGHDT, CDR2 YYEEEE. The CDR3 totals 14 residues. Deletions cut 4 bases from V and 10 bases from J, with 18 bases between. This chain's CDR3 is CASSGADRREPQHF. For the CDR3, the DNA is TGTGCCAGCAGCGGAGCCGACAGGAGAGAACCCCAGCATTTT.

The rearrangement joins TRBV7-8 to TRBJ1-1; 11 bases are shared with TRBD1. The ends lost 5 bases at V and 0 bases at J; junction bases unmatched: 8. The CDR3 is made up of 17 amino acids. Germline V gene lookup returns CDR1 SGHVS and CDR2 FQNEAQ. CDR3 in DNA: TGTGCCAGCAGCCCCAGGACAGGGGGCCTAATGAACACTGAAGCTTTCTTT. This translates into CASSPRTGGLMNTEAFF. Based on the CDR3 plus reference TRBV7-8 and TRBJ1-1, the full variable domain is GAGVSQSPRYKVAKRGQDVALRCDPISGHVSLFWYQQALGQGPEFLTYFQNEAQLDKSGLPSDRFFAERPEGSVSTLKIQRTQQEDSAVYLCASSPRTGGLMNTEAFFGQGTRLTVV.

The chain links TRBV2 to TRBJ1-2; 7 positions match TRBD1. Germline-derived CDR1 and CDR2 are SNHLY and FYNNEI. The CDR3 sequence is 14 residues long. Trimming at V came to 5 bases and at J to 8 bases, leaving 11 bases not matched to a gene. CDR3 loop: CASSSDRAVGGYTF. The CDR3, as DNA: TGTGCCAGCAGTTCAGACAGGGCCGTCGGCGGCTACACCTTC.

The genes are TRBV6-5 and TRBJ2-1, with 10 bases fitting TRBD2. Trimming took 7 bases from V and 8 from J; bases not matched to a gene: 5. This CDR3 region has 13 residues. Germline assignment: CDR1 MNHEY and CDR2 SVGAGI. In nucleotides, the CDR3 is TGTGCCAGCACAGGGACTAGCGTCGATGAGCAGTTCTTC. Translated, it gives CASTGTSVDEQFF.

The CDR3 spells CASSQGVRSYEQYF. CDR3 sequence (DNA): TGTGCCAGCAGCCAAGGTGTTCGCTCCTACGAGCAGTACTTC. The V gene is TRBV3-1 (or the pseudogene TRBV3-2), the J gene TRBJ2-7; D is unresolved. The CDR3 runs 14 residues. CDR1 LGHDT and CDR2 YNNKEL come from the germline V gene (reference sequence). The ends were cut back, 1 base at V and 0 bases at J, with 7 bases in the middle.

The chain is built from TRBV14 and TRBJ1-6; possible D gene TRBD1, 5 bases. Germline-derived CDR1 and CDR2 are SGHDN and FVKESK. The CDR3 length is 13 residues. The V and J ends lost 7 bases and 9 bases respectively, with 13 bases between them. The CDR3 bases are TGTGCCAGCACAAGGGACTTGGGTTCACCCCTCCACTTT. Amino acid sequence: CASTRDLGSPLHF.